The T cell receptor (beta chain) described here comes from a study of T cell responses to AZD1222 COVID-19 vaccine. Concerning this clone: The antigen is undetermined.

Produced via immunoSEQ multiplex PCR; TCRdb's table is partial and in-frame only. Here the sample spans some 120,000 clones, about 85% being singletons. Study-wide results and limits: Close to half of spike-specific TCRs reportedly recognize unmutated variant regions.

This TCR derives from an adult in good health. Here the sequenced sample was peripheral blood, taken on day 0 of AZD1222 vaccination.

CDR3 in amino acids: CASSLQPASDTQYF. In DNA, the CDR3 is TGTGCCAGCAGCTTACAACCTGCGTCGGATACGCAGTATTTT. The rearrangement links TRBV7-2 to TRBJ2-3, with D unclear. V gave up 2 bases and J gave up 6 bases, with 12 bases separating them. CDR1 is SGHTA, CDR2 FQGNSA, per germline. The CDR3 loop spans 14 amino acids.